Presented here are 28 T cell receptor beta chains from one specimen sequenced in a study of cytomegalovirus exposure and HLA in healthy donors. Vbeta (60) and Jbeta (13) primers were used in the PCR. Libraries were prepared by immunoSEQ multiplex PCR; TCRdb keeps only in-frame clonotypes and omits some of them. This sample has around 200,000 clones, with under 85% found just once. What was sequenced was PBMCs. These TCRs come from a woman aged 45-65 years in good health and CMV-seropositive.

The rearrangement links TRBV10-3 to TRBJ2-7; 7 bases are shared with TRBD2. Germline loops: CDR1 ENHRY, CDR2 SYGVKD. The CDR3 is made up of 12 amino acids. V was clipped by 9 bases and J by 4 bases; unmatched bases: 6. CDR3 sequence reads: CAIHGGSYEQYF. DNA of the CDR3: TGTGCCATTCACGGGGGGTCGTACGAGCAGTACTTC.

The J gene is TRBJ1-5, the V gene TRBV4-1; D gene uncertain. The V gene's germline CDR1 is MGHRA and CDR2 YSYEKL. V dropped 2 bases and J dropped 9 bases, with 14 bases sitting between them. The CDR3 contains 14 residues. CDR3 in amino acids: CASSQSQSVSPQHF. CDR3 coding DNA: TGCGCCAGCAGCCAAAGCCAAAGCGTGTCGCCCCAGCATTTT.

The gene calls are TRBV6-1 and TRBJ1-3, with 8 bases matching TRBD1. Germline loops: CDR1 MNHNS, CDR2 SASEGT. V dropped 9 bases and J dropped 0; count of bases not matched to a gene: 4. The CDR3 contains 14 residues. CDR3 loop: CASYRGFSGNTIYF. The CDR3 DNA follows: TGTGCCAGTTACAGGGGGTTCTCTGGAAACACCATATATTTT.

V gene TRBV5-4 combines with J gene TRBJ2-5, with 9 bases aligning to TRBD2. The CDR3 contains 15 residues. V was pared by 2 bases and J by 3 bases, with 5 bases of the junction left unmatched. Germline lookup yields CDR1 SGHNT and CDR2 YYREEE (reference sequence). Here the CDR3 reads CASSFFAGGKETQYF. The CDR3 DNA reads TGTGCCAGCAGCTTCTTCGCGGGGGGGAAAGAGACCCAGTACTTC. Filled out from reference TRBV5-4 and TRBJ2-5, the complete variable domain reads ETGVTQSPTHLIKTRGQQVTLRCSSQSGHNTVSWYQQALGQGPQFIFQYYREEENGRGNFPPRFSGLQFPNYSSELNVNALELDDSALYLCASSFFAGGKETQYFGPGTRLLVL.

The chain joins TRBV4-3 to TRBJ2-3; TRBD2 agrees at 8 bases. CDR1 is LGHNA, CDR2 YSLEER, per germline. This CDR3 region has 16 residues. The V segment lost 0 bases and the J segment 2 bases; nucleotides outside the gene matches: 4. This CDR3 is CASSQDTGGITDTQYF. The DNA of the CDR3 is TGCGCCAGCAGCCAAGATACGGGGGGGATCACAGATACGCAGTATTTT.

V gene TRBV4-1 combines with J gene TRBJ2-7, with TRBD1 as a possible D gene (6 bases). With 0 bases removed from V and 5 bases from J, the gap between germline ends came to 14 bases. The germline gives CDR1 MGHRA, CDR2 YSYEKL. The CDR3 runs to 15 residues. The CDR3: CASSQDPGQYDEQYF. The CDR3 DNA reads TGCGCCAGCAGCCAAGACCCCGGACAGTACGACGAGCAGTACTTC.

This sequence joins TRBV6-1 and TRBJ1-2; D gene unclear. The CDR3 runs to 13 residues. Germline-derived CDR1 and CDR2 are MNHNS and SASEGT. V shed 10 bases and J shed 1 base, with 13 bases lying between them. The CDR3 DNA sequence: TGTGCCACCTTCGCCCCCGGTAACTATGGCTACACCTTC. Translated: CATFAPGNYGYTF.

The chain uses TRBV6-1 and TRBJ2-5, with TRBD2 identical over 14 bases. The CDR3 spans 18 residues. Germline loops: CDR1 MNHNS, CDR2 SASEGT. V shed 3 bases and J 5 bases; nucleotides not matched to a gene: 11. CDR3 amino acids: CASSDDPRLAGGRETQYF. The CDR3 DNA is TGTGCCAGCAGTGACGATCCCCGACTAGCGGGGGGGAGGGAGACCCAGTACTTC.

This rearrangement joins TRBV4-3 to TRBJ1-6, with 9 bases matching TRBD1. Germline assignment: CDR1 LGHNA and CDR2 YSLEER. J lost 9 bases, V lost 1 base, and 7 bases had no gene match. The CDR3 runs 16 residues. The CDR3 spells CASSQVIETGGSPLHF. DNA of the CDR3: TGCGCCAGCAGCCAAGTAATCGAGACAGGGGGTTCACCCCTCCACTTT.

The chain recombines TRBV5-6 with TRBJ2-1; D unresolved. Germline loops: CDR1 SGHDT, CDR2 YYEEEE. Trimming removed 2 bases from V and 6 bases from J, with 9 bases in between. This CDR3 region has 13 residues. This chain's CDR3 is CASSFLAGNEQFF. The CDR3, as DNA: TGTGCCAGCAGCTTCCTCGCAGGCAATGAGCAGTTCTTC.

The chain is built from TRBV18 and TRBJ2-5; 8 bases line up with TRBD1. V was pared by 2 bases and J by 3 bases, with 5 bases of the junction left unmatched. Germline V gene lookup returns CDR1 KGHSH and CDR2 LQKENI. The CDR3 is made up of 15 amino acids. The CDR3 bases are TGTGCCAGCTCACCATCGCAGGGGGCGGAAGAGACCCAGTACTTC. It is translated as CASSPSQGAEETQYF.

This chain links TRBV15 with TRBJ2-7, with D unresolved. Trimming took 11 bases from V and 3 from J, leaving 11 bases between them. The CDR3 has 11 residues. Germline loops: CDR1 LNHNV, CDR2 YYDKDF (reference sequence). CDR3 residues: CAVGANYEQYF. The CDR3, as DNA: TGTGCCGTCGGAGCCAACTACGAGCAGTACTTC.

Of note for this clone: The identical CDR3 is also encoded by other nucleotide sequences in the sample. The chain couples TRBV30 to TRBJ1-5; D gene ambiguous. Trimming stripped 0 bases from V and 4 bases from J, with 7 bases between. Germline V gene data show CDR1 as GTSNPN and CDR2 as SVGIG (reference sequence). This CDR3 has 13 residues. DNA for the CDR3: TGTGCCTGGAGTGTAGAGGGAAATCAGCCCCAGCATTTT. It is translated as CAWSVEGNQPQHF.

The chain has TRBV2 and TRBJ2-1, with 11 bases aligning to TRBD2. Per the germline V gene, CDR1 is SNHLY and CDR2 is FYNNEI. The ends lost 7 bases at V and 14 bases at J; junction bases unmatched: 13. The CDR3 loop spans 14 amino acids. In DNA form, the CDR3 reads TGTGCCAGCACCTTAGCGGGGGGGGATCGTGGGAAGTTCTTC. As protein: CASTLAGGDRGKFF.

The rearrangement joins TRBV30 to TRBJ1-5; D gene unclear. The CDR3 is made up of 13 amino acids. Trimming left V 3 bases short and J 6 bases short, with 12 bases between. Germline values: CDR1 GTSNPN, CDR2 SVGIG (reference sequence). This CDR3 is CAWSPTGVQPQHF. Here the CDR3 DNA reads TGTGCCTGGAGCCCCACGGGAGTTCAGCCCCAGCATTTT.

The rearrangement uses TRBV2 and TRBJ1-2, with 11 bases aligning to TRBD1. The CDR3 is made up of 14 amino acids. Unmatched junction bases numbered 4, after V lost 6 bases and J lost 4 bases. CDR1 SNHLY and CDR2 FYNNEI come from the germline V gene. The CDR3 is CASRLDRGLYGYTF. DNA of the CDR3: TGTGCCAGCAGGTTGGACAGGGGGCTCTATGGCTACACCTTC.

The rearrangement links TRBV7-9 to TRBJ1-1; no clear D gene. This CDR3 spans 13 amino acids. In germline, CDR1 is SEHNR, CDR2 FQNEAQ (reference sequence). Trimming left V 7 bases short and J 4 bases short, with 13 bases between. The CDR3 nucleotides are TGTGCCAGCACGTCCGGGGTGGGCACTGAAGCTTTCTTT. It translates to CASTSGVGTEAFF.

J is TRBJ2-2 and V is TRBV30; 11 bases are shared with TRBD2. The V and J ends lost 1 base and 2 bases, in that order; junction bases with no gene match: 3. The CDR3 has 16 residues. Germline lookup yields CDR1 GTSNPN and CDR2 SVGIG (reference sequence). CDR3 in amino acids: CAWSGLAGPNTGELFF. Written as DNA, the CDR3 is TGTGCCTGGAGTGGACTAGCGGGGCCAAACACCGGGGAGCTGTTTTTT.

The gene calls are TRBV7-9 and TRBJ1-1; weak D call: TRBD1 (6 bases). Germline V CDR1 and CDR2: SEHNR, FQNEAQ (reference sequence). Trimming took 10 bases from V and 1 from J, leaving 13 bases between them. The CDR3 sequence is 13 residues long. The CDR3 DNA follows: TGTGCCACAGGGGTTATCGGGAACACTGAAGCTTTCTTT. Translating gives CATGVIGNTEAFF.

V usage is TRBV11-2 and J usage is TRBJ2-5; 8 nucleotides line up with TRBD2. This CDR3 comprises 14 residues. Trimming cost V 6 bases and J 2 bases; bases outside gene matches: 5. From germline, CDR1 is SGHAT and CDR2 FQNNGV. The CDR3 loop reads CASSWTSSQETQYF. The CDR3 DNA reads as TGTGCCAGCAGTTGGACTAGCTCTCAAGAGACCCAGTACTTC.

The chain links TRBV7-9 to TRBJ1-4, with 9 positions matching TRBD1. Germline values: CDR1 SEHNR, CDR2 FQNEAQ (reference sequence). The junction had 3 bases not matched to a gene; V was cut back by 1 base and J by 3 bases. This CDR3 is 16 amino acids long. For the CDR3, the DNA is TGTGCCAGCAGCTTAGAGACAGGGGGACCTAATGAAAAACTGTTTTTT. Amino acid sequence: CASSLETGGPNEKLFF.

The chain combines TRBV7-2 with TRBJ1-6, with 8 bases identical to TRBD1. The length of the CDR3 is 15 residues. With V trimmed by 2 bases and J by 11 bases, 8 bases remained unmatched. The germline V gene has CDR1 SGHTA and CDR2 FQGNSA. The CDR3 spells CASSLQGARAAPLHF. The CDR3 DNA reads TGTGCCAGCAGCTTACAGGGGGCGAGGGCTGCACCCCTCCACTTT.

The chain combines TRBV19 with TRBJ1-1, with 7 nucleotides matching TRBD1. Unmatched junction bases numbered 3, after V lost 3 bases and J lost 2 bases. This CDR3 comprises 14 residues. Germline V CDR1 and CDR2: LNHDA, SQIVND (reference sequence). CDR3: CASSMRDSNTEAFF. The CDR3 DNA sequence: TGTGCCAGTAGTATGAGGGACAGCAACACTGAAGCTTTCTTT.

The count of this clone is one. The V gene is TRBV19, the J gene TRBJ2-6; 7 nucleotides match TRBD1. Trimming took 10 bases from V and 0 from J; bases not matched to a gene: 9. This CDR3 contains 16 residues. Per the germline V gene, CDR1 is LNHDA and CDR2 is SQIVND (reference sequence). This CDR3 reads CATSGQTYSGANVLTF. In DNA, the CDR3 is TGTGCCACTTCGGGACAGACCTACTCTGGGGCCAACGTCCTGACTTTC.

This clone was counted only a few times. J is TRBJ1-1 and V is TRBV28; 10 bases are shared with TRBD1. J was trimmed by 8 bases and V by 2 bases; bases with no gene match: 11. Per the germline V gene, CDR1 is MDHEN and CDR2 is SYDVKM. This CDR3 has 16 amino acids. Here the CDR3 reads CASSLLPPGQGWEAFF. In DNA form, the CDR3 reads TGTGCCAGCAGTTTACTTCCCCCGGGACAGGGGTGGGAAGCTTTCTTT.

V gene TRBV30 combines with J gene TRBJ1-6, with D tentatively TRBD1 (6 bases). The V and J ends lost 2 bases and 10 bases respectively, with 15 bases between them. This CDR3 is 14 amino acids long. Germline loops: CDR1 GTSNPN, CDR2 SVGIG (reference sequence). The CDR3: CAWSSGGLRSPLHF. The CDR3 DNA reads TGTGCCTGGAGTTCCGGGGGGCTTCGATCACCCCTCCACTTT.

The chain joins TRBV2 to TRBJ2-3; TRBD2 matches at 12 bases. Trimming cost V 6 bases and J 4 bases; bases outside gene matches: 11. Looked up from germline, CDR1 is SNHLY and CDR2 is FYNNEI. This CDR3 region has 17 residues. Written as DNA, the CDR3 is TGTGCCAGCAGGGGGGCCACACTAGCGGGGGGCTCAGATACGCAGTATTTT. Translating it yields CASRGATLAGGSDTQYF.

The chain employs TRBV7-6 and TRBJ1-5; possible D gene TRBD1, 6 bases. The V end lost 2 bases, the J end lost 4 bases, and 27 bases lay between the germline ends. Looked up from germline, CDR1 is SGHVS and CDR2 is FNYEAQ. The CDR3 extends over 20 amino acids. The CDR3 spells CASSLLGLGAGETPNQPQHF. The CDR3 DNA is TGTGCCAGCAGCTTATTGGGTCTCGGGGCAGGGGAAACCCCGAATCAGCCCCAGCATTTT.